The present T cell receptor beta chain was sequenced within a study of CD8+CD57+ T cells in acquired aplastic anemia. Overall study context: DNA per sorted CD4+ or CD8+ sample ranged about 0.2 to 30 ug, averaging 3.2 ug. Healthy donors gave 10 million to 11 million reads on average for CD4+ cells.

Whole-study results and caveats: CD8+ Simpson's diversity did not differ significantly between patients and controls. About 27 shared CD8+ CDR3s appeared highly expressed within patients' immunodominant clones.

The table lists this clonotype with a count of one. Its specificity is not known. At one end the junction does not follow the germline gene, possibly because of a read error. TCR beta VDJ and CDR3 profiles were obtained from a genomic DNA template. TCRdb independently ran MiXCR on the reads; one entry per CDR3 protein. The sample includes some 140,000 distinct CDR3 sequences, roughly two fifths of them seen just once. This CDR3 is 15 amino acids long. Germline CDR1 reads ENHRY; CDR2 reads SYGVKD. The clonotype was recovered from a human donor in good health, serving as a control. The J gene is TRBJ2-7, the V gene TRBV10-3, with D possibly TRBD1 on 5 matching bases. The sample consisted of sorted CD4+, CD8+, or CD8+CD57+ T cells (not recorded which) from PBMCs. The CDR3 DNA sequence: TGTGCCAGCAGTTATAGGGGTAATAAGGCCTACGAGCAGTACTTC. This gives the protein CASSYRGNKAYEQYF.